The following is a T cell receptor (beta chain) sequence with its context. Its cognate antigen is unknown. These data come from a study of T cell responses to AZD1222 COVID-19 vaccine. CDR3 length: 14 amino acids. Trimming took off 5 bases at V and 4 bases at J, with 11 bases between the two ends. Germline V gives CDR1 SGHTA, CDR2 FQGNSA. Overall study results and limits: Among AZD1222 vaccinees, only 5 or 6 were seropositive at baseline. In the spike-specific TCR repertoire, nearly half reportedly target unmutated variant regions.

Assay used: immunoSEQ multiplex PCR; TCRdb lists only in-frame clones, some missing. The sample lists some 130,000 clones, about nine tenths seen once, with more than 0.95% in the top ten. The chain recombines TRBV7-2 with TRBJ2-2; D is uncertain. This clonotype was obtained from an adult who received the AZD1222 COVID-19 vaccine. The input for sequencing was peripheral blood, taken 28 days after the second AZD1222 dose. This chain's CDR3 is CASSPDLFTGELFF. CDR3 bases: TGTGCCAGCAGCCCCGACTTGTTCACCGGGGAGCTGTTTTTT.